This T cell receptor (beta chain) was retrieved from a study of tissue T cells after allogeneic stem cell transplantation. Only a few counts were recorded for this clone. Its antigen is currently unknown. Broader study findings: Anatomically similar tissues had similar TCR repertoires within each patient.

Data came from immunoSEQ multiplex PCR; TCRdb stores just in-frame clones and leaves some out. The data show about 9,500 clones, under 75% seen once. The sequencing used tissue from the ileum, collected at autopsy. The source is a woman between 18 and 50 years old with breast cancer.

In nucleotides, the CDR3 is TGTGCCAGCTCCAAGGACAGGGGTACTGGCTACACCTTC. It yields the protein CASSKDRGTGYTF. This chain uses TRBV11-2 with TRBJ1-2; 9 nucleotides match TRBD1. Trimming at V came to 8 bases and at J to 7 bases, leaving 8 bases not matched to a gene. The CDR3 loop spans 13 amino acids. CDR1 is SGHAT, CDR2 FQNNGV, per germline.